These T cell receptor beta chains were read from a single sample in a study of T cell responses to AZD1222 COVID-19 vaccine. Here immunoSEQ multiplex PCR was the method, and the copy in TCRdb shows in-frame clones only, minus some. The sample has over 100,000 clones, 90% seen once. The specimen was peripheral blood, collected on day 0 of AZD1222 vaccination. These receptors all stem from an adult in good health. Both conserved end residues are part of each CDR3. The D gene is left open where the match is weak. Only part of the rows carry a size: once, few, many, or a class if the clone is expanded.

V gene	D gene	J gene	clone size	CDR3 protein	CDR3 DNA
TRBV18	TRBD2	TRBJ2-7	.	CATSREGPRVHEQYF	TGTGCCACCTCAAGGGAGGGCCCCCGGGTCCACGAGCAGTACTTC
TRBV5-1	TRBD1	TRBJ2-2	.	CASSLQGDTGELFF	TGCGCCAGCAGCTTACAGGGGGACACCGGGGAGCTGTTTTTT
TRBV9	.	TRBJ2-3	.	CASSVLSSTTDTQYF	TGTGCCAGCAGCGTACTATCTAGTACCACAGATACGCAGTATTTT
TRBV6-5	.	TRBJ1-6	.	CASSSTYNSPLHF	TGTGCCAGCAGTAGTACCTATAATTCACCCCTCCACTTT
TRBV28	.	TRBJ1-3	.	CASSLGSGNTIYF	TGTGCCAGCAGCTTAGGTTCTGGAAACACCATATATTTT
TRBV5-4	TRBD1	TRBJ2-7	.	CASSLAGQGIHEQYF	TGTGCCAGCAGCTTGGCGGGACAGGGTATCCACGAGCAGTACTTC
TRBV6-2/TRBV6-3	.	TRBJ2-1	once	CASSYALAGEQFF	TGTGCCAGCAGTTACGCACTAGCTGGTGAGCAGTTCTTC
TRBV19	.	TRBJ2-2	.	CASSIGTRGGELFF	TGTGCCAGTAGTATCGGGACCCGAGGCGGGGAGCTGTTTTTT
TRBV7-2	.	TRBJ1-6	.	CASSLLTGHNSPLHF	TGTGCCAGCAGCTTATTGACAGGCCATAATTCACCCCTCCACTTT
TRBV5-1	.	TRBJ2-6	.	CASSLQGTGANVLTF	TGCGCCAGCAGCTTGCAGGGGACTGGGGCCAACGTCCTGACTTTC
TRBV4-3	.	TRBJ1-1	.	CASSRGQLNTEAFF	TGCGCCAGCAGCCGCGGACAGCTGAACACTGAAGCTTTCTTT
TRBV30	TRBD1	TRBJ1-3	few	CAWSAGGAGNTIYF	TGTGCCTGGAGTGCAGGGGGCGCTGGAAACACCATATATTTT
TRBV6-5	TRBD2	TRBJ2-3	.	CASSRIAGFDTQYF	TGTGCCAGCAGTAGGATAGCGGGGTTCGATACGCAGTATTTT
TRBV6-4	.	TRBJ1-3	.	CASSDSAASGNTIYF	TGTGCCAGCAGTGATTCGGCAGCCTCTGGAAACACCATATATTTT
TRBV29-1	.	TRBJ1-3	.	CSVVGGSWGTIYF	TGCAGCGTTGTTGGGGGGTCTTGGGGCACCATATATTTT
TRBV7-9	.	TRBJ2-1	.	CASSLHASAGRSYNEQFF	TGTGCCAGCAGCTTACATGCTTCGGCAGGGAGGTCCTACAATGAGCAGTTCTTC
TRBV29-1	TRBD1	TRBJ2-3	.	CSVEPTGGGSTDTQYF	TGCAGCGTTGAACCCACAGGGGGTGGGAGCACAGATACGCAGTATTTT
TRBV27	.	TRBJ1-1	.	CASSLQDSYTEAFF	TGTGCCAGCAGTTTACAAGACAGTTACACTGAAGCTTTCTTT
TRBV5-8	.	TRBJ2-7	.	CASSSGSSSYEQYF	TGTGCCAGCAGCTCCGGTTCTTCCTCCTACGAGCAGTACTTC
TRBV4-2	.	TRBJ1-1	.	CASSQEETRNTEAFF	TGTGCCAGCAGCCAAGAGGAGACAAGGAACACTGAAGCTTTCTTT
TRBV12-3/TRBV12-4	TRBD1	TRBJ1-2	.	CASKDRVDYGYTF	TGTGCCAGCAAGGACAGGGTCGACTATGGCTACACCTTC
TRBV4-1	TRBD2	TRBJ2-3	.	CASSQEAGGTLDTQYF	TGCGCCAGCAGCCAAGAGGCGGGGGGCACTCTGGATACGCAGTATTTT
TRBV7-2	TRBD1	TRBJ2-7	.	CASSTGQGVDEQYF	TGTGCCAGCAGCACGGGACAGGGGGTCGACGAGCAGTACTTC
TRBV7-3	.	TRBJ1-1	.	CASSLGIGDVNTEAFF	TGTGCCAGCAGCTTAGGGATTGGGGACGTGAACACTGAAGCTTTCTTT
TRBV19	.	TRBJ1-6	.	CASSKGSTNSPLHF	TGTGCCAGTAGTAAGGGGTCCACCAATTCACCCCTCCACTTT
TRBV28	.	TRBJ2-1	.	CASSPSGARPFF	TGTGCCAGCAGTCCCTCCGGGGCAAGACCGTTCTTC
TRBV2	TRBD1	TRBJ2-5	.	CASRTGRQETQYF	TGTGCCAGCAGGACAGGGCGCCAAGAGACCCAGTACTTC
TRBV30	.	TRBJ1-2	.	CAWSVGRRGYGYTF	TGTGCCTGGAGTGTAGGAAGGAGAGGCTATGGCTACACCTTC
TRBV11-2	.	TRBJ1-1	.	CASSLQGNTEAFF	TGTGCCAGCAGCTTACAGGGGAACACTGAAGCTTTCTTT
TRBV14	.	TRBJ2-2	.	CASSQDLQGRNGELFF	TGTGCCAGCAGCCAAGATCTACAGGGTCGGAACGGGGAGCTGTTTTTT
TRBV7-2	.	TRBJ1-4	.	CATRESPVTYEKLFF	TGTGCCACCCGGGAGTCTCCCGTGACCTACGAAAAACTGTTTTTT
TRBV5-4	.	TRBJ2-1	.	CASSGGLRLEQFF	TGTGCCAGCAGCGGAGGGTTAAGACTTGAGCAGTTCTTC
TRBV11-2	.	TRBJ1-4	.	CPQSRDILPTNEKLFF	TGTCCCCAGTCCCGGGACATCTTACCAACTAATGAAAAACTGTTTTTT
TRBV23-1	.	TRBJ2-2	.	CASSQGVSGSGELFF	TGCGCCAGCAGTCAGGGTGTTAGCGGTTCCGGGGAGCTGTTTTTT
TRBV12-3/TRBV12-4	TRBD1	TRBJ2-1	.	CASSWDSGGEQFF	TGTGCCAGCAGTTGGGACAGTGGGGGTGAGCAGTTCTTC
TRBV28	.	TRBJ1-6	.	CASSLAQGLGYNSPLHF	TGTGCCAGCAGTTTAGCTCAGGGGCTAGGTTATAATTCACCCCTCCACTTT
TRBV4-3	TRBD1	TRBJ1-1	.	CASSQLPLGTANTEAFF	TGCGCCAGCAGCCAGTTACCCCTCGGGACAGCGAACACTGAAGCTTTCTTT
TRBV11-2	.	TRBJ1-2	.	CASSLDPSGRYGYTF	TGTGCCAGCAGCTTAGACCCTTCAGGGAGGTATGGCTACACCTTC
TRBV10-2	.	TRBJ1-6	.	CASSDPAALLLHF	TGCGCCAGCAGTGACCCGGCAGCTCTACTCCTCCACTTT
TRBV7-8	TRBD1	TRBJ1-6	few	CASGDRVTYNSPLHF	TGTGCCAGCGGAGACAGGGTAACCTATAATTCACCCCTCCACTTT
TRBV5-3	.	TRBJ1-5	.	CARSTPRKGGQPQHF	TGTGCCAGAAGCACACCGCGGAAGGGCGGGCAGCCCCAGCATTTT
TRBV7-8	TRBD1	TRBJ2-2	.	CASSHVPGQGRGTGELFF	TGTGCCAGCAGCCACGTCCCGGGACAGGGACGGGGCACCGGGGAGCTGTTTTTT
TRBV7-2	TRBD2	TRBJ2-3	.	CASSPGLAVDTQYF	TGTGCCAGCAGCCCAGGACTAGCGGTAGATACGCAGTATTTT
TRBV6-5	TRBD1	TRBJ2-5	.	CASKGTGTAKETQYF	TGTGCCAGCAAGGGGACGGGGACAGCGAAAGAGACCCAGTACTTC
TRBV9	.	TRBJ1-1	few	CASRPLVLDTEAFF	TGTGCCAGCAGGCCTTTGGTTTTGGACACTGAAGCTTTCTTT
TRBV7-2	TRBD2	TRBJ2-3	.	CASSLVSGAPDTQYF	TGTGCCAGCAGCTTAGTCAGCGGGGCACCAGATACGCAGTATTTT
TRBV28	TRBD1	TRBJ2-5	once	CASSGQGAGETQYF	TGTGCCAGCAGTGGACAGGGGGCGGGAGAGACCCAGTACTTC
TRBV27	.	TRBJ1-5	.	CASSFTGTQPQHF	TGTGCCAGCAGTTTCACTGGGACTCAGCCCCAGCATTTT
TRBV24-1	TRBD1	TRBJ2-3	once	CATSDLTGTGGLLPPTDTQYF	TGTGCCACCAGTGATTTGACCGGGACAGGGGGCCTACTCCCCCCCACAGATACGCAGTATTTT
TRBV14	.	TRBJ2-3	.	CASSFRATDTQYF	TGTGCCAGCAGCTTCCGGGCTACAGATACGCAGTATTTT
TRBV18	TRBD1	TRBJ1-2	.	CASSPPSSRQGGYGYTF	TGTGCCAGCTCACCACCGAGCTCGCGACAGGGTGGCTATGGCTACACCTTC
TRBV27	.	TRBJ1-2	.	CASSPRTDYGYTF	TGTGCCAGCAGTCCCCGGACAGACTATGGCTACACCTTC
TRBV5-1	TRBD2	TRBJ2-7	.	CASSLGTSGATYEQYF	TGCGCCAGCAGCTTGGGGACTAGCGGGGCTACCTACGAGCAGTACTTC
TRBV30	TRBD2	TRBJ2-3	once	CACPASGGETDTQYF	TGTGCCTGTCCAGCTAGCGGGGGGGAGACAGATACGCAGTATTTT
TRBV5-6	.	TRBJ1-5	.	CASSSDRGYGNQPQHF	TGTGCCAGCAGCTCGGACCGGGGGTACGGCAATCAGCCCCAGCATTTT
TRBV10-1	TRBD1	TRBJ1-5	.	CASTVFAGGESSNQPQHF	TGCGCCAGCACCGTTTTCGCAGGGGGAGAAAGTAGCAATCAGCCCCAGCATTTT